The 11 T cell receptor beta chains in this list originate from one sample, sequenced in a study of glioma-infiltrating T cells. TCR alpha and beta CDR3 regions were amplified from RNA using iRepertoire nested multiplex PCR. TCRdb redid the calling of the multiplex PCR reads with MiXCR, one entry per CDR3 protein. The sample holds around 130,000 distinct CDR3 sequences, roughly a quarter seen once. Sample: glioma tissue, nonneoplastic brain tissue, or PBMCs (not recorded which). Every receptor here comes from a human donor with low-grade glioma or glioblastoma, undergoing nonglioma brain surgery, or in good health (not recorded which).

V usage is TRBV20-1 and J usage is TRBJ2-1; 12 nucleotides match TRBD2. J lost 6 bases, V lost 4 bases, and 10 bases had no gene match. CDR1 and CDR2 (germline): DFQATT, SNEGSKA (reference sequence). CDR3 length equals 16 residues. CDR3 bases: TGCAGTGCTATTCTAGCGGGGGGGCAAACCCGCAATGAGCAGTTCTTC. Amino acid sequence: CSAILAGGQTRNEQFF.

CDR3 sequence: CASSIVANQPQHF. DNA for the CDR3: TGTGCCAGTAGTATAGTCGCCAATCAGCCCCAGCATTTT. This chain connects TRBV19 to TRBJ1-5; D remains unclear. CDR3 length: 13 residues. Germline V lookup: CDR1 LNHDA, CDR2 SQIVND (reference sequence). Trimming shortened V by 1 base and J by 3 bases, and 4 bases separated the two germline ends.

The chain employs TRBV15 and TRBJ2-7; D remains ambiguous. Looked up from germline, CDR1 is LNHNV and CDR2 is YYDKDF (reference sequence). Trimming removed 0 bases at V and 3 bases at J, with 9 bases between. CDR3 length: 14 amino acids. In DNA form, the CDR3 reads TGTGCCACCAGCAGAGATCCGGGCAGCTACGAGCAGTACGTC. This gives the protein CATSRDPGSYEQYV.

This clonotype was seen a handful of times. The rearrangement links TRBV20-1 to TRBJ2-2; D may be TRBD1 (5 bases). The V end lost 6 bases, the J end lost 4 bases, and 15 bases lay between the germline ends. CDR3 size: 14 residues. Germline assignment: CDR1 DFQATT and CDR2 SNEGSKA (reference sequence). CDR3 bases: TGCAGTGCAACCGGTGGGGCTGGCACCGGGGAGCTGTTTTTT. Protein: CSATGGAGTGELFF.

As concerns this clonotype: One end of the junction varies from germline; a read error may be responsible. This rearrangement joins TRBV18 to TRBJ1-5; no definite D call. The CDR3 covers 15 residues. Germline assignment: CDR1 KGHSH and CDR2 LQKENI. The CDR3 spells CTSSPSQANNQPQHF. Written as DNA, the CDR3 is TGTACCAGCTCACCTAGTCAGGCTAACAATCAGCCCCAGCATTTT. Full variable domain (remainder filled in from reference TRBV18 and TRBJ1-5): NAGVMQNPRHLVRRRGQEARLRCSPMKGHSHVYWYRQLPEEGLKFMVYLQKENIIDESGMPKERFSAEFPKEGPSILRIQQVVRGDSAAYFCTSSPSQANNQPQHFGDGTRLSIL.

The chain is built from TRBV5-1 and TRBJ2-5; 8 nucleotides match TRBD2. Looked up from germline, CDR1 is SGHRS and CDR2 is YFSETQ. Trimming at V came to 4 bases and at J to 3 bases, leaving 8 bases not matched to a gene. This CDR3 contains 15 residues. The chain's CDR3 is CASSLGRGGKETQYF. The CDR3 DNA reads as TGCGCCAGCAGCCTCGGACGGGGGGGTAAAGAGACCCAGTACTTC.

This clonotype was observed at least ten times. The chain employs TRBV20-1 and TRBJ2-5; D not resolved. Germline V lookup: CDR1 DFQATT, CDR2 SNEGSKA (reference sequence). The CDR3 consists of 12 residues. The V gene lost 1 base and the J gene lost 1 base, with 4 bases spanning the gap. Written as DNA, the CDR3 is TGCAGTGCTAGAGGCACCCAAGAGACCCAGTACTTC. The encoded protein is CSARGTQETQYF.

The sample holds a few counts of this clonotype. The chain links TRBV2 to TRBJ2-5; 8 bases agree with TRBD1. The CDR3 totals 16 residues. Germline V gene sequence: CDR1 SNHLY, CDR2 FYNNEI. The ends lost 6 bases at V and 2 bases at J; junction bases unmatched: 11. CDR3 region: CASRLRTGLRQETQYF. As DNA, the CDR3 is TGTGCCAGCAGGCTACGGACAGGGCTTCGGCAAGAGACCCAGTACTTC.

The CDR3 DNA reads TGTGCCAGCAGCTTAGTTGCGACGACGGATGAAAAACTGTTTTTT. Amino acids: CASSLVATTDEKLFF. V is TRBV7-9 and J is TRBJ1-4; no reliable D call. The germline V gene encodes CDR1 SEHNR and CDR2 FQNEAQ (reference sequence). The CDR3 sequence is 15 residues long. V dropped 1 base and J dropped 6 bases, with 12 bases sitting between them.

On this clonotype itself: A read error may explain this, as a much larger clone is one base away. V gene TRBV7-2 combines with J gene TRBJ2-3, with unresolved D. This CDR3 is 13 amino acids long. Deletions cut 3 bases from V and 4 bases from J, with 8 bases between. Germline-derived CDR1 and CDR2 are SGHTA and FQGNSA. The CDR3 DNA reads TGTGCCAGCAGCTTCGAGGAATCAGATACGCAGTATTTT. As protein: CASSFEESDTQYF.

CDR3 loop: CASSFLGASTDTQYF. Written as DNA, the CDR3 is TGCGCCAGCAGTTTCTTGGGGGCTAGCACAGATACGCAGTATTTT. The V call is TRBV5-1, the J call TRBJ2-3; D is possibly TRBD1 (6 bases). Germline assignment: CDR1 SGHRS and CDR2 YFSETQ. Trimming took 5 bases from V and 0 from J, leaving 13 bases between them. There are 15 residues in the CDR3. The variable domain in full, with the rest retrieved from reference TRBV5-1 and TRBJ2-3, is KAGVTQTPRYLIKTRGQQVTLSCSPISGHRSVSWYQQTPGQGLQFLFEYFSETQRNKGNFPGRFSGRQFSNSRSEMNVSTLELGDSALYLCASSFLGASTDTQYFGPGTRLTVL.